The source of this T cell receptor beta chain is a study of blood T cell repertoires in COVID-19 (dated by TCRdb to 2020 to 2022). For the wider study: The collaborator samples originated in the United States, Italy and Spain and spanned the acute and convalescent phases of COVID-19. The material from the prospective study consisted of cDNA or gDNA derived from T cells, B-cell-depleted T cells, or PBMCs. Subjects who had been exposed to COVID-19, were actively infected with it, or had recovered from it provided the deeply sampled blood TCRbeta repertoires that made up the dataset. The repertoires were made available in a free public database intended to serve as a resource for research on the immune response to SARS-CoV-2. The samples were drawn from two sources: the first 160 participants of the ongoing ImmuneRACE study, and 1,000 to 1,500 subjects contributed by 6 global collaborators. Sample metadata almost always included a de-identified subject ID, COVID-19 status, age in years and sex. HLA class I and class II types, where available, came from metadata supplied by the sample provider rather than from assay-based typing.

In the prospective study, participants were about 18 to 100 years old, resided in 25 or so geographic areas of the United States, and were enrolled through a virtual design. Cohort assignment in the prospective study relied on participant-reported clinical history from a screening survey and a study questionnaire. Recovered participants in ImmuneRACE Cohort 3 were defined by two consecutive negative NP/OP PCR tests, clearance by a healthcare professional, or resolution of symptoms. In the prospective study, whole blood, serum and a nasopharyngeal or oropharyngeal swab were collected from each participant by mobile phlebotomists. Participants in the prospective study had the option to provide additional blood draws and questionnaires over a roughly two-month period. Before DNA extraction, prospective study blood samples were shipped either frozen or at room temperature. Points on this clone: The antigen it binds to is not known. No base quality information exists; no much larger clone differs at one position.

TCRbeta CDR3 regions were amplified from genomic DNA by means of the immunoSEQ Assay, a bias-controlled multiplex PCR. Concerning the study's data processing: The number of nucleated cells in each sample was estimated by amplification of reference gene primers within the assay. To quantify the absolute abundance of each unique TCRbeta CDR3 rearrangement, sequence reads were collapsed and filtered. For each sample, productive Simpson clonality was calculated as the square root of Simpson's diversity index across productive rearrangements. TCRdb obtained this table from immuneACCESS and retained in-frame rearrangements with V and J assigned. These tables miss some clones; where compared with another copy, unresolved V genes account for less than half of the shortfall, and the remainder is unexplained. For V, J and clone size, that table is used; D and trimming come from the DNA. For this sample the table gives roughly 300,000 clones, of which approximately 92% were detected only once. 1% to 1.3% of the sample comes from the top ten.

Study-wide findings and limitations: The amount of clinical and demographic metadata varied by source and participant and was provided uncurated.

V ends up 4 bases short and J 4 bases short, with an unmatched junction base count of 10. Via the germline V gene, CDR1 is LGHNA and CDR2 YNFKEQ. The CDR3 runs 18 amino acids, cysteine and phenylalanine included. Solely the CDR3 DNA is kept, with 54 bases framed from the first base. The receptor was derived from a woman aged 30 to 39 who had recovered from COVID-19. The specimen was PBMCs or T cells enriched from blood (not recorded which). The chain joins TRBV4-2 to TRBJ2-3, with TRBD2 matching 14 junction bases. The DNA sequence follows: TGTGCCAGCAGCCCGGGACTAGCGGGAGTGGGTTCTCCAGATACGCAGTATTTT. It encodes CASSPGLAGVGSPDTQYF.